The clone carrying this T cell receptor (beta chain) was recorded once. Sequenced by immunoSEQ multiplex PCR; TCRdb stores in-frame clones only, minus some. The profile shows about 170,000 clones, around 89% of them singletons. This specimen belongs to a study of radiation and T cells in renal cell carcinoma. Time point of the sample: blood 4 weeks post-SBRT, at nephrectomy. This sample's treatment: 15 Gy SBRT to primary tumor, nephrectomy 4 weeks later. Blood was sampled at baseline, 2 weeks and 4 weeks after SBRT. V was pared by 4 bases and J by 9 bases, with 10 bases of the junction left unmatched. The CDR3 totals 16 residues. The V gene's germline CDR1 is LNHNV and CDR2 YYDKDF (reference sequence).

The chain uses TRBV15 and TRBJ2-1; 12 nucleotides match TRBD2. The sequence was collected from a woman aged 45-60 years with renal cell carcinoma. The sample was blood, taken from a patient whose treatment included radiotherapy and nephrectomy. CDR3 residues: CATSTRTSGARGEQFF. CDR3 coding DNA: TGTGCCACCAGCACCCGGACTAGCGGGGCTCGAGGTGAGCAGTTCTTC.